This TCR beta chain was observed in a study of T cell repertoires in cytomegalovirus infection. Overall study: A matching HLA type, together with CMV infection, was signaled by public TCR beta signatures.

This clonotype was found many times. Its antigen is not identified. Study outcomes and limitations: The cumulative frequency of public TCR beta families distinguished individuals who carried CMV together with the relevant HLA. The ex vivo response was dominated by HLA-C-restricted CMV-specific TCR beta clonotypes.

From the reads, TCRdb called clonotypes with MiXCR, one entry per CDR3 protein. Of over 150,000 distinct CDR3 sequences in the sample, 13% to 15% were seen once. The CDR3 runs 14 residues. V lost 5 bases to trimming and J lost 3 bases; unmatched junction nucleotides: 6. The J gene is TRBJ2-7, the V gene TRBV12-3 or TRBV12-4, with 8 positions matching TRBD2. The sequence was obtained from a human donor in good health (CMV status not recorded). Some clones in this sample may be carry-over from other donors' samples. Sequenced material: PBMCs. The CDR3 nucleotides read TGTGCCAGCAGTGGGACGGGAGGGAGCTACGAGCAGTACTTC. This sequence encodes CASSGTGGSYEQYF.